This T cell receptor beta chain was identified during a study of spatial heterogeneity in lung cancer. This clonotype was observed a few times. The antigen remains undetermined. MiXCR, applied by TCRdb to the 5' RACE reads, yields one record per CDR3 protein. This sample has around 1,500 distinct CDR3 sequences, with 5.5% to 8% found just once. Whole-study findings and limits: Counts of expanded intratumoral alpha and beta TCRs tracked tumor mutation counts.

Time point reported: sample taken at primary tumor resection. The sample was lung tumor tissue, taken at surgery. This TCR was sampled from a female donor with early-stage non-small cell lung cancer.

The CDR3 DNA sequence: TGTGCCAGCAGACACACAGGGAGATGGAGCTCTGGAAACACCATATATTTT. Protein: CASRHTGRWSSGNTIYF. The chain combines TRBV6-1 with TRBJ1-3; D is possibly TRBD1 (6 bases). CDR3 length equals 17 residues. Germline lookup yields CDR1 MNHNS and CDR2 SASEGT. The V end lost 6 bases, the J end lost 0 bases, and 18 bases lay between the germline ends.